Listed here are 29 T cell receptor beta chains from one sample, sequenced in a study of T-cell reconstitution after alpha-beta-depleted transplantation in children. Unique molecular identifiers were incorporated into the prepared TCRbeta library. TCRdb re-derived calls from the PCR reads in MiXCR, one entry per CDR3 protein. The sample gives 55,000 to 90,000 distinct CDR3 sequences, 4.9% of which show up once; 15% to 20% is in the top ten. The sequences come from PBMCs, mostly from graft donor cells, collected 180 days after TCRalphabeta/CD19-depleted stem cell transplant. These receptors all come from a boy in the first two years of life who had a stem cell transplant for acute myeloid leukemia, so the T cells may come from the graft donor.

This clonotype was seen at least ten times. The V and J genes are TRBV18 and TRBJ2-3, with TRBD1 matching 7 bases. The germline V gene encodes CDR1 KGHSH and CDR2 LQKENI. The CDR3 totals 15 residues. The ends lost 2 bases at V and 2 bases at J; junction bases unmatched: 4. CDR3 sequence (DNA): TGTGCCAGCTCACCAGGAACAGGGGTCACAGATACGCAGTATTTT. Amino acid sequence: CASSPGTGVTDTQYF.

This clonotype was observed many times. The V and J genes are TRBV18 and TRBJ2-7; D remains unclear. The ends were cut back, 6 bases at V and 1 base at J, with 7 bases in the middle. CDR3 length equals 12 residues. Germline lookup yields CDR1 KGHSH and CDR2 LQKENI. This CDR3 is CASSRPSYEQYV. The CDR3 bases are TGTGCCAGCTCTCGTCCTTCCTACGAGCAGTACGTC.

This clonotype has at least ten counts. J is TRBJ2-5 and V is TRBV20-1; TRBD1 is a possible D gene (5 bases). Trimming removed 5 bases at V and 0 bases at J, with 13 bases between. CDR1 and CDR2 from the germline V gene are DFQATT and SNEGSKA (reference sequence). CDR3 length: 14 amino acids. As DNA, the CDR3 is TGCAGTGCTGTAAGGGGCAGCTACCAAGAGACCCAGTACTTC. Its protein product is CSAVRGSYQETQYF.

This clonotype was seen ten or more times. V and J are TRBV6-5 and TRBJ2-1; no firm D call. Germline V CDR1 and CDR2: MNHEY, SVGAGI. V lost 6 bases, J lost 3 bases, and 12 bases lay in between. There are 14 residues in the CDR3. In nucleotides, the CDR3 is TGTGCCAGCAGCCCTACAGCCGACTACAATGAGCAGTTCTTC. It translates to CASSPTADYNEQFF.

The chain uses TRBV2 and TRBJ1-5, with D hard to call. CDR3 size: 14 residues. The V end lost 3 bases, the J end lost 2 bases, and 8 bases lay between the germline ends. CDR1 is SNHLY and CDR2 is FYNNEI in the germline V gene. CDR3 in DNA: TGTGCCAGCAGTGAGTCCGGGCGCAATCAGCCCCAGCATTTT. Its translation: CASSESGRNQPQHF.

This clonotype was counted ten times or more. V and J are TRBV4-3 and TRBJ2-1; the D gene is possibly TRBD1 (6 bases). The CDR3 is 17 residues long. Trimming removed 1 base from V and 6 bases from J, with 19 bases in between. The germline CDR1 and CDR2 sequences are LGHNA and YSLEER. CDR3: CASSQVLNEGESNEQFF. CDR3 in DNA: TGCGCCAGCAGCCAAGTCCTAAATGAGGGGGAAAGCAATGAGCAGTTCTTC.

This clonotype was detected many times. The chain employs TRBV21-1 and TRBJ2-7; the table assigns TRBD1, which was not confirmed against the DNA. TRBV21-1 is labeled a pseudogene. The CDR3 consists of 19 residues. CDR3: CASSKLQGWSEICSYEQYV. In DNA form, the CDR3 reads TGTGCCAGCAGCAAATTACAGGGATGGAGTGAAATTTGTTCCTACGAGCAGTACGTC.

This clonotype was seen at least ten times. The chain employs TRBV6-1 and TRBJ2-3; D tentatively fits TRBD1 or TRBD2 (5 bases each). The ends were cut back, 0 bases at V and 6 bases at J, with 16 bases in the middle. The CDR3 contains 16 residues. Germline lookup yields CDR1 MNHNS and CDR2 SASEGT. The CDR3 DNA is TGTGCCAGCAGTGAAGCGGCAGGGACCCTAAGGGATACGCAGTATTTT. Translating it yields CASSEAAGTLRDTQYF.

This clonotype was recorded many times. The chain is built from TRBV29-1 and TRBJ2-5; the D gene is possibly TRBD2 (5 bases). From germline, CDR1 is SQVTM and CDR2 ANQGSEA. This CDR3 is built from 15 residues. V shed 6 bases and J shed 0 bases, with 17 bases lying between them. CDR3 sequence: CSVHDTGGHQETQYF. CDR3 DNA sequence: TGCAGCGTCCACGATACGGGCGGGCACCAAGAGACCCAGTACTTC.

Many counts were recorded for this clonotype. The rearrangement joins TRBV5-6 to TRBJ2-2; possible D gene TRBD2, 6 bases. The CDR3 is 14 amino acids. Germline V gives CDR1 SGHDT, CDR2 YYEEEE. Trimming took 1 base from V and 7 from J, leaving 11 bases between them. The CDR3 protein is CASSLTSYIGELFF. The CDR3 coding sequence is TGTGCCAGCAGCTTGACTAGCTACATCGGGGAGCTGTTTTTT.

The chain couples TRBV6-5 to TRBJ1-1; D is uncertain. CDR1 and CDR2 (germline): MNHEY, SVGAGI. The CDR3 runs to 18 residues. V lost 0 bases to trimming and J lost 0 bases, with 17 bases between them. CDR3 in DNA: TGTGCCAGCAGTTACTCGATTTCACGGCAGTCCTTGAACACTGAAGCTTTCTTT. This encodes CASSYSISRQSLNTEAFF.

This clonotype was seen ten or more times. The rearrangement joins TRBV12-3 or TRBV12-4 to TRBJ2-6, with TRBD1 identical over 7 bases. The CDR3 runs 17 residues. V lost 5 bases, J lost 0 bases, and 7 bases stayed unmatched. The CDR3 sequence is CASSGQVAISGANVLTF. The CDR3 bases are TGTGCCAGCAGTGGACAGGTTGCAATCTCTGGGGCCAACGTCCTGACTTTC.

This clonotype was observed many times. The rearrangement links TRBV4-3 to TRBJ2-2, with D possibly being TRBD1 (5 bases). Trimming pared 3 bases from V and 1 base from J, leaving 9 bases between. This CDR3 region has 15 residues. In germline, CDR1 is LGHNA, CDR2 YSLEER. DNA for the CDR3: TGCGCCAGCAGCCACCAGGGTATGAACACCGGGGAGCTGTTTTTT. Translating gives CASSHQGMNTGELFF.

At least ten counts were recorded for this clonotype. The chain is built from TRBV5-1 and TRBJ1-6; 7 bases are a match to TRBD1. This CDR3 has 16 amino acids. The germline CDR1 and CDR2 sequences are SGHRS and YFSETQ. The V gene end was trimmed by 4 bases and the J gene end by 5 bases; junction bases not matched to a gene: 9. CDR3 sequence: CASSREQGLDNSPLHF. The DNA for the CDR3 is TGCGCCAGCAGCCGAGAACAGGGGCTGGATAATTCACCCCTCCACTTT.

This clonotype was seen ten or more times. The gene calls are TRBV12-3 or TRBV12-4 and TRBJ2-3; D gene ambiguous. This CDR3 spans 15 amino acids. The V and J ends lost 3 bases and 2 bases respectively, with 12 bases between them. Here the CDR3 reads CASSLVRSPTDTQYF. DNA of the CDR3: TGTGCCAGCAGTTTGGTCAGGAGCCCCACAGATACGCAGTATTTT.

The table lists this clonotype with many counts. J is TRBJ1-6 and V is TRBV7-2; 7 bases are a match to TRBD1. Trimming took 1 base from V and 7 from J; bases not matched to a gene: 10. CDR1 and CDR2 from the germline V gene are SGHTA and FQGNSA. The length of the CDR3 is 17 residues. This CDR3 reads CASSLVPGTVLNSPLHF. The CDR3 DNA sequence: TGTGCCAGCAGCTTAGTCCCCGGGACAGTCCTCAATTCACCCCTCCACTTT.

This clonotype was picked up many times. V usage is TRBV7-9 and J usage is TRBJ1-4, with D unclear. CDR1 and CDR2 (germline): SEHNR, FQNEAQ (reference sequence). The CDR3 has 16 residues. The V and J ends lost 0 bases and 7 bases respectively, with 15 bases between them. The CDR3 reads CASSLAVLGSGEKLFF. The CDR3 DNA sequence: TGTGCCAGCAGCTTAGCTGTGTTGGGTTCAGGTGAAAAACTGTTTTTT.

In its sample, this clonotype was seen many times. The rearrangement links TRBV5-1 to TRBJ2-2; 7 bases align to TRBD1. The germline CDR1 and CDR2 sequences are SGHRS and YFSETQ. This CDR3 has 16 residues. Unmatched junction bases numbered 9, after V lost 2 bases and J lost 5 bases. The CDR3 is CASSLNRGAITGELFF. CDR3 DNA: TGCGCCAGCAGCTTAAACAGGGGCGCGATTACCGGGGAGCTGTTTTTT.

This clonotype was found many times. This chain links TRBV7-6 with TRBJ2-7, with 11 bases lining up with TRBD2. Germline V gives CDR1 SGHVS, CDR2 FNYEAQ. V lost 5 bases to trimming and J lost 4 bases; unmatched junction nucleotides: 16. This CDR3 has 18 residues. The CDR3 spells CASSRLKGTSGGPYEQYF. CDR3 coding DNA: TGTGCCAGCAGCCGTCTTAAGGGCACTAGCGGGGGTCCTTACGAGCAGTACTTC.

This clonotype was seen many times. This rearrangement joins TRBV4-3 to TRBJ2-1; no clear D. CDR1 LGHNA and CDR2 YSLEER come from the germline V gene. Trimming cost V 0 bases and J 0 bases, with 15 bases left between them. The CDR3 consists of 18 residues. The CDR3 is CASSQDPRTSHSYNEQFF. The CDR3 DNA is TGCGCCAGCAGCCAAGATCCTAGGACCTCTCACTCCTACAATGAGCAGTTCTTC.

Ten or more counts support this clonotype. V and J are TRBV20-1 and TRBJ1-4; the D gene is possibly TRBD1 (6 bases). The CDR3 has 13 residues. V lost 6 bases to trimming and J lost 8 bases, with 16 bases between them. The germline V gene encodes CDR1 DFQATT and CDR2 SNEGSKA (reference sequence). The CDR3 DNA reads TGCAGTGCCCCGGGACCTGGGGGCGAAAAACTGTTTTTT. Amino acids: CSAPGPGGEKLFF.

Comment on this clonotype: Given a much more abundant clone one base away, this may be a read error. J is TRBJ2-7 and V is TRBV11-3; D uncertain. The germline V and J ends were trimmed by 5 bases and 4 bases, with 6 bases remaining between them. Looked up from germline, CDR1 is SGHNT and CDR2 is YENEEA. This CDR3 is built from 11 residues. The CDR3 spells CASSDQYEQYF. The CDR3 bases are TGTGCCAGCAGCGACCAATACGAGCAGTACTTC.

Many counts were recorded for this clonotype. The gene calls are TRBV6-5 and TRBJ1-1, with D possibly TRBD1 on 6 matching bases. CDR3 length: 18 residues. Germline CDR1 is MNHEY and CDR2 is SVGAGI. The V end lost 2 bases, the J end lost 1 base, and 20 bases lay between the germline ends. In DNA form, the CDR3 reads TGTGCCAGCAGTTACCTCCTCCTCCGGGGACAAGGGAACACTGAAGCTTTCTTT. Its translation: CASSYLLLRGQGNTEAFF.

This clonotype was picked up many times. This chain connects TRBV6-5 to TRBJ2-3; tentatively, D is TRBD2 (5 bases). Germline V gene data show CDR1 as MNHEY and CDR2 as SVGAGI. V gave up 2 bases and J gave up 2 bases, with 8 bases separating them. The CDR3 is made up of 14 amino acids. The CDR3 sequence: CASSYRDYTDTQYF. CDR3 sequence (DNA): TGTGCCAGCAGTTACCGAGACTACACAGATACGCAGTATTTT.

In its sample, this clonotype was seen many times. V usage is TRBV6-5 and J usage is TRBJ1-2, with D tentatively TRBD1 (6 bases). Germline V CDR1 and CDR2: MNHEY, SVGAGI. Deletions cut 5 bases from V and 4 bases from J, with 8 bases between. CDR3 length equals 12 residues. CDR3 region: CASSQGTYGYTF. The CDR3 DNA reads as TGTGCCAGCAGTCAGGGGACCTATGGCTACACCTTC.

This clonotype was observed many times. This chain joins TRBV3-1 and TRBJ2-1; D possibly uses TRBD1 or TRBD2 (6 bases each). The CDR3 sequence is 16 residues long. Germline CDR1 LGHDT, CDR2 YNNKEL (reference sequence). V lost 0 bases and J 8 bases, leaving 17 bases between the germline ends. The CDR3 DNA follows: TGTGCCAGCAGCCAAGATAGGGGGGCAGTAGTCCATGAGCAGTTCTTC. Residues: CASSQDRGAVVHEQFF.

This clonotype appeared many times. The chain joins TRBV30 to TRBJ2-5; no firm D call. Germline CDR1 and CDR2: GTSNPN and SVGIG (reference sequence). The V gene lost 3 bases and the J gene lost 5 bases, with 10 bases spanning the gap. CDR3 length equals 12 residues. CDR3 amino acids: CAWSYLRETQYF. CDR3 DNA: TGTGCCTGGAGCTACTTGAGGGAGACCCAGTACTTC.

This clonotype occurred many times. This chain links TRBV6-5 with TRBJ1-1, with 11 nucleotides matching TRBD1. This CDR3 comprises 16 residues. The germline V gene encodes CDR1 MNHEY and CDR2 SVGAGI. After removal of 4 bases from V and 0 bases from J, the junction contained 4 bases not matched to a gene. DNA of the CDR3: TGTGCCAGCAGTTCCGGGACAGGGGGGATGAACACTGAAGCTTTCTTT. Residues: CASSSGTGGMNTEAFF.

This clonotype was seen repeatedly, ten times or more. V is TRBV12-3 or TRBV12-4 and J is TRBJ2-7; D possibly corresponds to TRBD1 (6 bases). CDR3 length: 15 residues. The V end lost 1 base, the J end lost 2 bases, and 12 bases lay between the germline ends. The CDR3 sequence: CASSLGRGLTYEQYF. CDR3 nucleotide sequence: TGTGCCAGCAGTTTAGGCAGGGGTTTAACCTACGAGCAGTACTTC.